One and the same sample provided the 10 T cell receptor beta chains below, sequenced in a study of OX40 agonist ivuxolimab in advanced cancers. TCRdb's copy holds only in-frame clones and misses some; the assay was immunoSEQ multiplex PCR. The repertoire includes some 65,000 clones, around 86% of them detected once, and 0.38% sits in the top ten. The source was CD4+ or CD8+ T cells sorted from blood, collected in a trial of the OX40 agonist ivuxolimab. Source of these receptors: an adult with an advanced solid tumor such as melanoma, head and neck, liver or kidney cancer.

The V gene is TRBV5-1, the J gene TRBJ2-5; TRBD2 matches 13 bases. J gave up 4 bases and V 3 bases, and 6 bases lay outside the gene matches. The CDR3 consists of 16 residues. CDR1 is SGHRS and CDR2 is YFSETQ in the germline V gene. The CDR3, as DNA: TGCGCCAGCAGCTCGGGGACTAGCGGGGTAGCAGAGACCCAGTACTTC. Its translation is CASSSGTSGVAETQYF.

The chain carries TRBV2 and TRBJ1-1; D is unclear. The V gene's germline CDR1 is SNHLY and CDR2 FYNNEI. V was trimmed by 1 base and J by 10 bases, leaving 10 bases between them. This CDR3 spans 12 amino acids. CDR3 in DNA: TGTGCCAGCAGTGAAGGGTACGCAAGAGCTTTCTTT. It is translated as CASSEGYARAFF.

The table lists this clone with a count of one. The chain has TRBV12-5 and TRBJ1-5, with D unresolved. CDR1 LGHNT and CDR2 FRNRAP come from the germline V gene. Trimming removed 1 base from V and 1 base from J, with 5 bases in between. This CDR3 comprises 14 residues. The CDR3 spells CASGLGPSNQPQHF. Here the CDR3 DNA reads TGTGCTAGTGGTTTGGGACCGAGCAATCAGCCCCAGCATTTT.

CDR3: CASPRDPGSGTGELFF. The CDR3 coding sequence is TGTGCCAGCCCCCGGGACCCAGGGTCGGGCACCGGGGAGCTGTTTTTT. The chain joins TRBV7-2 to TRBJ2-2; TRBD1 or TRBD2 may be the D gene (5 bases each). V gave up 8 bases and J gave up 4 bases, with 20 bases separating them. This CDR3 has 16 residues. Germline V CDR1 and CDR2: SGHTA, FQGNSA.

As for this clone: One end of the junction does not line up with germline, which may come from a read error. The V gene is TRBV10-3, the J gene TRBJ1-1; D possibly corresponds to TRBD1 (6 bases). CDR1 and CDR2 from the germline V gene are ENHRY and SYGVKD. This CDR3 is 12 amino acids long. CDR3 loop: CSTRTENTEAFF. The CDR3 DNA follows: TGCTCTACGCGGACAGAGAACACTGAAGCTTTCTTT.

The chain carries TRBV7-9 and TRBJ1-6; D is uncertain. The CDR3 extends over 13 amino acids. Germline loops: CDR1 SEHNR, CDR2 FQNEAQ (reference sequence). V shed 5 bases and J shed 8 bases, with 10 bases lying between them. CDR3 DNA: TGTGCCAGCAGCCCCATAAGGGATTCACCCCTCCACTTT. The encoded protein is CASSPIRDSPLHF.

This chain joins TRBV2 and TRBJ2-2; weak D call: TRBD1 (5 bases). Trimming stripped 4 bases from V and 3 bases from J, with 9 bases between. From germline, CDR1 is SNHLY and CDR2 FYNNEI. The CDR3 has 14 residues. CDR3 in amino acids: CASSGPGHTGELFF. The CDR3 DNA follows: TGTGCCAGCAGTGGGCCAGGGCACACCGGGGAGCTGTTTTTT.

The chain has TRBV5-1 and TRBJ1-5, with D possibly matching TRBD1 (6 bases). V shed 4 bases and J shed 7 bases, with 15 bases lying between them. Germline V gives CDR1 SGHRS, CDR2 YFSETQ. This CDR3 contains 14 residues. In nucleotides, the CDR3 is TGCGCCAGCAGCCCTGACAGGACGAAACAGCCCCAGCATTTT. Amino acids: CASSPDRTKQPQHF.

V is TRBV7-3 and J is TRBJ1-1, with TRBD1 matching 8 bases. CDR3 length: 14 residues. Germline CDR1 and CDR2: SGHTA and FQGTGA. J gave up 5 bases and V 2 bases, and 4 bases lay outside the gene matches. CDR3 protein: CASSLHGTGTEAFF. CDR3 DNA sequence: TGTGCCAGCAGCTTACATGGGACAGGTACTGAAGCTTTCTTT.

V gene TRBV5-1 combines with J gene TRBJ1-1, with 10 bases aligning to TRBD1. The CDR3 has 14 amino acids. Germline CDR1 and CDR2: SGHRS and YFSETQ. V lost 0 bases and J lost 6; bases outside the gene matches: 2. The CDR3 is CASSLGDRGAEAFF. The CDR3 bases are TGCGCCAGCAGCTTGGGGGACAGGGGCGCTGAAGCTTTCTTT.